This T cell receptor beta chain was retrieved from a study of blood T cell repertoires in COVID-19. Whole-study context: Acute and convalescent COVID-19 specimens originated in the United States, Italy and Spain. Sources were T cells, B-cell-depleted T cells, or PBMCs; the material itself was cDNA or gDNA.

The protocol was immunoSEQ multiplex PCR, while the TCRdb copy is restricted to in-frame clones and leaves out a portion. Of over 150,000 clones in the sample, about nine tenths were seen once. Between the trimmed V and J ends, which lost 6 bases and 0 bases, there was a span of 6 bases. Per the germline V gene, CDR1 is SGHNT and CDR2 is YENEEA. This CDR3 comprises 12 residues. The chain links TRBV11-3 to TRBJ2-7, with a possible D match to TRBD2 (6 bases). This TCR derives from a woman in her twenties or thirties who had recovered from COVID-19. Sequencing input: PBMCs or T cells enriched from blood (not recorded which). The CDR3 is CASRGGSYEQYF. DNA of the CDR3: TGTGCCAGCAGGGGGGGCTCCTACGAGCAGTACTTC.